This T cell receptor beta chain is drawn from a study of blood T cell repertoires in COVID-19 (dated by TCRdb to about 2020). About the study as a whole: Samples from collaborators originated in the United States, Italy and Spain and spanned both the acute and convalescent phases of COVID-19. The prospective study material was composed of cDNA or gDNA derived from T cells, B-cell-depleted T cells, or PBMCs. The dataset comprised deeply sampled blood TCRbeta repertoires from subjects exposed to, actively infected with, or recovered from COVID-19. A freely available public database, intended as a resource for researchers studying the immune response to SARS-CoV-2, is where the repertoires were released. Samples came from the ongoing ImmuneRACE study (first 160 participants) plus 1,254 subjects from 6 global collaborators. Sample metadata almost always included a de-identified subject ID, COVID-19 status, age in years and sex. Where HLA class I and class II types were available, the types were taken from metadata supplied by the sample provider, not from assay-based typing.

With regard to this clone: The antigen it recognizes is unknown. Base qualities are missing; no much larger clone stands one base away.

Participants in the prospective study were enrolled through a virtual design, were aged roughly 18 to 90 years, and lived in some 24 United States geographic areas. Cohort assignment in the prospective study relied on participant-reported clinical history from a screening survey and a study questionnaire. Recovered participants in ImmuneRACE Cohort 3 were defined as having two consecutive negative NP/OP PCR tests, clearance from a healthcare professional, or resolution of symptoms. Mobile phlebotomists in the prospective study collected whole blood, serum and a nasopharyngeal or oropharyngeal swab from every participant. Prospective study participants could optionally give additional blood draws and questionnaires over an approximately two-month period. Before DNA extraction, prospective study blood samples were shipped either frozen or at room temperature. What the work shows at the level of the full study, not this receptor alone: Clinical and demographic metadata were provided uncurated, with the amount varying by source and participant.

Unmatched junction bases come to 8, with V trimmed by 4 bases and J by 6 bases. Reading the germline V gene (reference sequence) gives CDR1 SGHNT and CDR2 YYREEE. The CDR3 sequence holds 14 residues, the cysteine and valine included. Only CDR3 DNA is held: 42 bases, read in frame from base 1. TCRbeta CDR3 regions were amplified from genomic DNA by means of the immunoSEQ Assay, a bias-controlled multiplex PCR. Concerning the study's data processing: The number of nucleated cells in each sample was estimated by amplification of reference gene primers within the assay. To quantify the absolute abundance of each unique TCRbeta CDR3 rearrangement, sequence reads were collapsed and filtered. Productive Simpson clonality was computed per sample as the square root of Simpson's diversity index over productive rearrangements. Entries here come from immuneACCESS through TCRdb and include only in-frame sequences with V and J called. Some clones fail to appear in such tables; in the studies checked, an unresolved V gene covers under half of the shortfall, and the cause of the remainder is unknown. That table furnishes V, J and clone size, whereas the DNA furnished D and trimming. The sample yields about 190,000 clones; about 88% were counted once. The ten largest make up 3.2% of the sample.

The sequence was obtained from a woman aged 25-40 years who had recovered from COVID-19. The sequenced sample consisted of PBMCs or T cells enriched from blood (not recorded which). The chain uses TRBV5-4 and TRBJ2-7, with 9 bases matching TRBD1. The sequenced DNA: TGTGCCAGCAGCGTCGGACAGGGGTCTGGCGAGCAGTACGTC. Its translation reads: CASSVGQGSGEQYV.